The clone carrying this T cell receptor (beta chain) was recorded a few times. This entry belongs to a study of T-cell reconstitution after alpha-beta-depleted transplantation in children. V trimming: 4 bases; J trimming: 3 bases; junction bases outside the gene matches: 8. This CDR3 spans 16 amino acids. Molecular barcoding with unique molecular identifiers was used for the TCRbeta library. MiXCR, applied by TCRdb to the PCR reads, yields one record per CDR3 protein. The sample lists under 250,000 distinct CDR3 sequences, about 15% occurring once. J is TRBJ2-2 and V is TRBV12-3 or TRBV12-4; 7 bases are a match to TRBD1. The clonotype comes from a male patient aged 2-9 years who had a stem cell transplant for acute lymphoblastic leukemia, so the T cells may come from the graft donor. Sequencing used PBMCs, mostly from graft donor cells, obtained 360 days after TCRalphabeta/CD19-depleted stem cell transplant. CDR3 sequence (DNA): TGTGCCAGCAGTTCCCGGGACAGCCTTTACACCGGGGAGCTGTTTTTT. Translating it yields CASSSRDSLYTGELFF.